This T cell receptor beta chain came from a study of human T cells and chemical hapten exposure. General study findings and limits: Compared to controls, expanded TCRs made significantly more large clusters of similar CDR3s.

The time point here: patch test 1, 2 weeks after DPC sensitization. Treatment here: therapeutic diphenylcyclopropenone sensitization with weekly scalp DPC. Non-pregnant alopecia patients aged 18 to 70, suitable for DPC therapy. RNA extraction used unfractionated whole blood as the source of total RNA. This CDR3 spans 13 amino acids. CDR1 SEHNR and CDR2 FQNEAQ come from the germline V gene (reference sequence). Deletions cut 10 bases from V and 1 base from J, with 8 bases between. This clonotype was recorded a few times. The antigen is unknown. TCRdb used MiXCR to reprocess the RACE reads, holding one entry per CDR3 protein. This table holds about 340,000 distinct CDR3 sequences, 5.5% to 8% found once.

Sequenced material: whole blood, taken in connection with sensitization to the hapten diphenylcyclopropenone (DPC). This chain links TRBV7-9 with TRBJ2-6; D is ambiguous. This sequence was found in a woman aged 18-29 years with alopecia areata. Some clones in this sample may be carry-over from other donors' samples. The CDR3 DNA reads TGTGCCACCGTTCCGTCTGGGGCCAACGTCCTGACTTTC. Its protein is CATVPSGANVLTF.